This entry features one T cell receptor beta chain sequence. The antigen this receptor binds is unknown. No quality values exist for individual bases; no much larger clone is one base distant. The data belong to a study of blood T cell repertoires in COVID-19 (dated by TCRdb to between 2020 and 2021). Study-level background: Collaborator samples came from the United States, Italy and Spain and covered acute and convalescent phases of COVID-19. The prospective study material was composed of cDNA or gDNA derived from T cells, B-cell-depleted T cells, or PBMCs. The dataset comprised deeply sampled blood TCRbeta repertoires from subjects exposed to, actively infected with, or recovered from COVID-19. A freely available public database, intended as a resource for researchers studying the immune response to SARS-CoV-2, is where the repertoires were released. The samples were drawn from two sources: the first 160 participants of the ongoing ImmuneRACE study, and 1,254 subjects contributed by 6 global collaborators. A de-identified subject ID, COVID-19 status, age in years and sex were almost always included in the sample metadata. Where HLA class I and class II types were available, the types were taken from metadata supplied by the sample provider, not from assay-based typing. What the authors observed across the whole study: The quantity of clinical and demographic metadata differed by source and by participant and was supplied without curation.

The immunoSEQ Assay, a bias-controlled multiplex PCR, was used to amplify TCRbeta CDR3 regions from genomic DNA. The authors' pipeline ran thus. The number of nucleated cells in each sample was estimated from the amplification of reference gene primers within the assay. To quantify the absolute abundance of each unique TCRbeta CDR3 rearrangement, sequence reads were collapsed and filtered. For each sample, productive Simpson clonality was calculated by taking the square root of Simpson's diversity index across productive rearrangements. As stored in TCRdb, this immuneACCESS dataset retains in-frame rearrangements with V and J assigned. A fraction of the clones does not appear; measured against another copy, unresolved V genes explain less than half of the discrepancy, and the remainder lacks a known reason. The DNA gave D and trimming, while V, J and clone size come from that table. The sample data list over 150,000 clones, and around 94% of these were observed just once. Clones ranked in the top ten supply 0.76% of the sample.

One collaborating source in Seattle enrolled patients while the patients were actively infected and followed the patients over time throughout the course of disease. Collaborating institutions collected whole blood in K2EDTA tubes following their own protocols. Collaborator samples were shipped for TCRbeta analysis as frozen whole blood, isolated PBMCs, or DNA extracted from either sample type. The receptor was isolated from a man aged 25-45 years with COVID-19, enrolled during active disease. Sequencing input: peripheral blood.

The nucleotides are TGTGCCAGCAGCCCAAGCGCCTCCTATAATTCACCCCTCCACTTT. Its protein product is CASSPSASYNSPLHF. Recombination connected TRBV7-2 to TRBJ1-6, with the D gene not clear enough to name. From cysteine to phenylalanine, the CDR3 is 15 amino acids long. Only the CDR3 region is kept as DNA, spanning 45 bases read in frame from base 1. Trimming at the junction amounts to 5 bases on V and 0 bases on J, and the germline ends lie 8 bases apart. The germline V gene sets CDR1 to SGHTA and CDR2 to FQGNSA.